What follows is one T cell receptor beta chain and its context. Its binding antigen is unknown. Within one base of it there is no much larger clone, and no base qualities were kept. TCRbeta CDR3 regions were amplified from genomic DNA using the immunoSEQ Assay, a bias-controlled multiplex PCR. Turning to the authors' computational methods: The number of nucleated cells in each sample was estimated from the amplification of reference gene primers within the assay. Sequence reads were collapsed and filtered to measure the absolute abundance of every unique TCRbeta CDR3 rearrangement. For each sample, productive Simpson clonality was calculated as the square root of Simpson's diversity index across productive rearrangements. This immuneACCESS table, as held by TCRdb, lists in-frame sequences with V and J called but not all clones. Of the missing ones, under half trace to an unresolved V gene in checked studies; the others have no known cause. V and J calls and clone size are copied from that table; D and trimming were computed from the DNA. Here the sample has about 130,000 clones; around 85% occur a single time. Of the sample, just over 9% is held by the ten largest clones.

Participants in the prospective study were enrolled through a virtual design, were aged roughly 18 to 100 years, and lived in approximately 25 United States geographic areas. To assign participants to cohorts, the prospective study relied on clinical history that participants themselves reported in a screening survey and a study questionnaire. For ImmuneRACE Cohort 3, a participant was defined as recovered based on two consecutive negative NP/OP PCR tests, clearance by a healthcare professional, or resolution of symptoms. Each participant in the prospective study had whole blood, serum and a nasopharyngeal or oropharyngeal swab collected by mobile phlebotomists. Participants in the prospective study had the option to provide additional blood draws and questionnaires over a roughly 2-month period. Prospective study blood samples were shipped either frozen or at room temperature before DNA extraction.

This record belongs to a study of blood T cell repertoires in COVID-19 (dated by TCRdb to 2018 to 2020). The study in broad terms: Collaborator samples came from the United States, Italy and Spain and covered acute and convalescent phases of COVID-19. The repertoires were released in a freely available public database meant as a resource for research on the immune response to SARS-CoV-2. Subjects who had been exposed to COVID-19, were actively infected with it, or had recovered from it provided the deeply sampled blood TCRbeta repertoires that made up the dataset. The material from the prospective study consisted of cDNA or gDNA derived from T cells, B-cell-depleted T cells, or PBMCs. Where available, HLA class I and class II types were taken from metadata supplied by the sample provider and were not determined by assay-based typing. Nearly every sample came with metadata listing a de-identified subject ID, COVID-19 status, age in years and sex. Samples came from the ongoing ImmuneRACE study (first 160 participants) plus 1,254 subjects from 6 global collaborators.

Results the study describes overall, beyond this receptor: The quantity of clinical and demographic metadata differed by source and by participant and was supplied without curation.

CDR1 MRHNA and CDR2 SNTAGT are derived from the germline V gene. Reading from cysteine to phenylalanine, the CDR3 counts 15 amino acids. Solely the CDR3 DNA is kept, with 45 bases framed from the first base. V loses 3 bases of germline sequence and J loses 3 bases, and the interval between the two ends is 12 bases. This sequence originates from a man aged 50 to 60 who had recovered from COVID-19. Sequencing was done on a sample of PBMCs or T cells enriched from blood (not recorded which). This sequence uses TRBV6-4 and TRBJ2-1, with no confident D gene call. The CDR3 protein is CASSDMLTGYNEQFF. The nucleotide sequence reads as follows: TGTGCCAGCAGTGATATGTTAACGGGCTACAATGAGCAGTTCTTC.